The sequence of this T cell receptor (beta chain) was determined in a study of early T cells in non-severe SARS-CoV-2 infection. Attachment of unique molecular identifiers to individual cDNA molecules was performed. TCRdb ran MiXCR on the 5' RACE reads and lists one entry per CDR3 protein. The repertoire includes 50,000 to 65,000 distinct CDR3 sequences, approximately 10% of them detected once, and less than 3.5% sits in the top ten. The V gene's germline CDR1 is LGHDT and CDR2 YNNKEL (reference sequence). The CDR3 runs 13 residues. Trimming took 4 bases from V and 10 from J, leaving 11 bases between them.

The sequence derives from an adult who was a healthcare worker with PCR-confirmed SARS-CoV-2 infection or an uninfected control (not recorded which). The chain links TRBV3-1 to TRBJ1-6, with D possibly matching TRBD1 (6 bases). The sequencing here drew on whole blood, taken at baseline. CDR3 nucleotide sequence: TGTGCCAGCAGCCGAAACAGGGTCTCACCCCTCCACTTT. Its protein product is CASSRNRVSPLHF.